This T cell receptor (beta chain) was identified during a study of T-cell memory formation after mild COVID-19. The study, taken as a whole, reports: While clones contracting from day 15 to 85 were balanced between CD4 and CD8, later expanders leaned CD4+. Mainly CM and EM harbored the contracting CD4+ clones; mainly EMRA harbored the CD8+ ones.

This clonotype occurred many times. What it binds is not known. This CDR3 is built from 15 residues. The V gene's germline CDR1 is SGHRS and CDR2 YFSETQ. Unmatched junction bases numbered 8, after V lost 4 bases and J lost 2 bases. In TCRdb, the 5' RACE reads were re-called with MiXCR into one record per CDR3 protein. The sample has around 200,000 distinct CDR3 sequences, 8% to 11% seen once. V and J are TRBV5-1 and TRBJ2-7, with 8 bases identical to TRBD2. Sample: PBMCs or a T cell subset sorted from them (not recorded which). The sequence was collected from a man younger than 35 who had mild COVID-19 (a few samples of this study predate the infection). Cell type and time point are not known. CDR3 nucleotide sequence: TGCGCCAGCAGCCCGGACCAGCGGGGGACCTACGAGCAGTACGTC. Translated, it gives CASSPDQRGTYEQYV.